The 9 T cell receptor beta chains in this list originate from one sample, sequenced in a study of T cell responses to AZD1222 COVID-19 vaccine. This table comes from immunoSEQ multiplex PCR, and its TCRdb copy is limited to in-frame clones, with some not included. The sample contains some 140,000 clones, approximately 90% of which appear only once. This specimen was peripheral blood, taken on day 0 of AZD1222 vaccination. All receptors come from an adult in good health.

V is TRBV5-1 and J is TRBJ1-4, with 11 nucleotides matching TRBD1. The CDR3 covers 17 residues. The V and J ends lost 0 bases and 5 bases, in that order; junction bases with no gene match: 6. The V gene's germline CDR1 is SGHRS and CDR2 YFSETQ. CDR3 sequence (DNA): TGCGCCAGCAGCTTGGGGGGACAGGGGGTTCGGAATGAAAAACTGTTTTTT. It is translated as CASSLGGQGVRNEKLFF. Full variable domain (missing parts from reference TRBV5-1 and TRBJ1-4): KAGVTQTPRYLIKTRGQQVTLSCSPISGHRSVSWYQQTPGQGLQFLFEYFSETQRNKGNFPGRFSGRQFSNSRSEMNVSTLELGDSALYLCASSLGGQGVRNEKLFFGSGTQLSVL.

The J gene is TRBJ1-1, the V gene TRBV28, with a weak D call TRBD1 (5 bases). The CDR3 length is 12 residues. Germline CDR1 and CDR2: MDHEN and SYDVKM. The V end was cut by 8 bases, the J end by 4 bases, with 11 bases between. CDR3 bases: TGTGCCAGCCCCGGTCAGGGCACTGAAGCTTTCTTT. Translating it yields CASPGQGTEAFF.

The gene calls are TRBV12-3 or TRBV12-4 and TRBJ2-7; D perhaps matches TRBD2 (6 bases). V was trimmed by 0 bases and J by 10 bases, leaving 13 bases between them. The CDR3 totals 13 residues. CDR3 loop: CASSLATRGYQYF. The DNA for the CDR3 is TGTGCCAGCAGTTTAGCGACTAGAGGCTACCAGTACTTC.

The V gene is TRBV11-2, the J gene TRBJ2-7; the D gene is possibly TRBD2 (7 bases). V was cut by 0 bases and J by 2 bases, with 11 bases left in between. CDR1 and CDR2 from the germline V gene are SGHAT and FQNNGV. CDR3 length: 15 amino acids. The CDR3 reads CASSLEGGPAYEQYF. CDR3 in DNA: TGTGCCAGCAGCTTAGAGGGGGGGCCGGCCTACGAGCAGTACTTC.

V usage is TRBV19 and J usage is TRBJ1-5; D is unclear. Germline CDR1 reads LNHDA; CDR2 reads SQIVND (reference sequence). The CDR3 covers 16 residues. Trimming shortened V by 7 bases and J by 4 bases, and 20 bases separated the two germline ends. CDR3 protein: CASTTPEGGSNQPQHF. CDR3 DNA sequence: TGTGCCAGTACCACCCCGGAGGGCGGGTCTAATCAGCCCCAGCATTTT.

This clone was seen once. V and J are TRBV18 and TRBJ1-1, with no clear D. The V end lost 3 bases, the J end lost 0 bases, and 8 bases lay between the germline ends. Per the germline V gene, CDR1 is KGHSH and CDR2 is LQKENI. The CDR3 runs to 14 residues. Written as DNA, the CDR3 is TGTGCCAGCTCACCGGGAAGGGTGAACACTGAAGCTTTCTTT. This codes for CASSPGRVNTEAFF.

The chain is built from TRBV21-1 and TRBJ1-4; TRBD1, as called in the table, went unchecked against the DNA. TRBV21-1 corresponds to a pseudogene. The CDR3 loop spans 14 amino acids. The CDR3 DNA is TGTGCCAGCCTACAGGGTTTAGAGGATGAAAAACTGTTTTTT. It specifies CASLQGLEDEKLFF.

The chain combines TRBV19 with TRBJ2-1; a possible D gene is TRBD1 (5 bases). CDR1 is LNHDA and CDR2 is SQIVND in the germline V gene (reference sequence). V was cut by 10 bases and J by 1 base, with 20 bases left in between. The CDR3 spans 16 residues. The CDR3 loop is CATRKVAGQSYNEQFF. CDR3 in DNA: TGTGCCACCCGAAAAGTCGCAGGGCAATCCTACAATGAGCAGTTCTTC.

On this clone: At one end, the junction sequence differs from germline, possibly due to a read error. The genes are TRBV7-7 and TRBJ1-3; no clear D. The CDR3 is made up of 14 amino acids. The germline V gene has CDR1 SSHAT and CDR2 FNYEAQ (reference sequence). CDR3 DNA sequence: TGTGCTAGCAGCTTAGGTGGCAGGGGAAACACCATATATTTT. Amino acid sequence: CASSLGGRGNTIYF.